The clone carrying this T cell receptor (beta chain) was seen at least ten times. The sample is drawn from a study of T cells in Graves' hyperthyroidism and ophthalmopathy. Template material for amplifying TCR beta CDR3 regions consisted of RNA transcripts. HTBI primers were the set used in a first-round RT-PCR of the TCR CDR3. TCRdb re-called the multiplex PCR reads with MiXCR, one entry per CDR3 protein. The data contain about 360,000 distinct CDR3 sequences, roughly 14% of them singletons. Each diagnosis was grounded in clinical symptoms, serum thyroxine and TRAb, thyroid ultrasound, and orbital computed tomography. The CDR3 spans 14 residues. The V gene's germline CDR1 is SEHNR and CDR2 FQNEAQ (reference sequence). V lost 1 base and J lost 6, with 10 bases in between.

V gene TRBV7-9 combines with J gene TRBJ1-5; D not certain. This receptor was obtained from a man aged 30 to 45 with Graves' hyperthyroidism that later progressed to Graves' ophthalmopathy. What was sequenced was blood. CDR3 sequence reads: CASSLGQVSQPQHF. In DNA, the CDR3 is TGTGCCAGCAGCTTAGGCCAAGTGAGTCAGCCCCAGCATTTT.